A single sample gave rise to the 23 T cell receptor beta chains below, sequenced in a study. One entry per CDR3 protein, called by TCRdb with MiXCR from the 5' RACE reads. Of around 7,800 distinct CDR3 sequences detected, 40% appear once; the ten largest clones hold roughly 4.7%. The sequencing sample was made of memory CD4+ T cells sorted from blood. Subset: memory CD4+ T cells, CD4+CD45RO+CD25-. These TCRs come from a female donor with breast cancer.

Details on this clonotype: The CDR3 does not end in the conserved phenylalanine or tryptophan, so this is likely a read error. V usage is TRBV15 and J usage is TRBJ2-5; tentatively, D is TRBD2 (6 bases). V was trimmed by 5 bases and J by 5 bases, leaving 18 bases between them. Germline assignment: CDR1 LNHNV and CDR2 YYDKDF (reference sequence). CDR3 length: 15 residues. CDR3 protein: CATSRRLGGRETQYL. CDR3 coding DNA: TGTGCCACCAGCCGGCGCCTTGGGGGGAGGGAGACCCAGTACCTC.

This clonotype appeared a few times. The chain uses TRBV12-3 or TRBV12-4 and TRBJ2-4; TRBD1 aligns across 8 bases. With V trimmed by 5 bases and J by 5 bases, 5 bases remained unmatched. This CDR3 spans 14 amino acids. The CDR3 DNA is TGTGCCAGCAGTATGGACAGGGATGAAAACATTCAGTACTTC. This sequence encodes CASSMDRDENIQYF.

With respect to this clonotype: Germline is not matched at one junction end, which may reflect a read error. The chain links TRBV6-5 to TRBJ2-3, with D unresolved. In germline, CDR1 is MNHEY, CDR2 SVGAGI. The CDR3 consists of 12 residues. The CDR3 region has the DNA TGTGCCAGCAGTTCCCCACCAGATGCGCAGTATTTT. It codes for CASSSPPDAQYF.

This chain connects TRBV28 to TRBJ2-1; 14 nucleotides agree with TRBD2. The CDR3 sequence is 21 residues long. Unmatched junction bases numbered 16, after V lost 6 bases and J lost 0 bases. Germline V lookup: CDR1 MDHEN, CDR2 SYDVKM. In DNA, the CDR3 is TGTGCCAGCAGATGGACAGGCCGGGGGACTAGCGGGAGAAACTCCTACAATGAGCAGTTCTTC. This codes for CASRWTGRGTSGRNSYNEQFF.

CDR3 loop: CASSLEVADEQYF. The CDR3 DNA sequence: TGCGCCAGCAGCTTGGAGGTCGCGGACGAGCAGTACTTC. The V call is TRBV5-1, the J call TRBJ2-7; D is ambiguous. The germline gives CDR1 SGHRS, CDR2 YFSETQ. The V end was cut by 0 bases, the J end by 5 bases, with 9 bases between. The CDR3 has 13 amino acids.

This clonotype occurred once. At one end, the junction sequence differs from germline, possibly due to a read error. This chain joins TRBV4-1 and TRBJ1-1, with TRBD1 as a possible D gene (5 bases). The germline gives CDR1 MGHRA, CDR2 YSYEKL. This CDR3 spans 13 amino acids. CDR3 in DNA: TGCGCCAGCAGCCAGGGGGTGAACCCTGAAGCTTTCTTT. It yields the protein CASSQGVNPEAFF.

This clonotype is medium-sized by share. V and J are TRBV20-1 and TRBJ1-1; possible D gene TRBD1, 6 bases. The V end lost 0 bases, the J end lost 8 bases, and 19 bases lay between the germline ends. CDR3 size: 15 residues. The V gene's germline CDR1 is DFQATT and CDR2 SNEGSKA (reference sequence). As DNA, the CDR3 is TGCAGTGCTAGAGATGCCGGGGGGCGCGGGTCGGAAGCTTTCTTT. Protein product: CSARDAGGRGSEAFF.

In its sample, this clonotype was seen a few times. J is TRBJ2-5 and V is TRBV7-9; TRBD1 might be the D (6 bases). This CDR3 contains 14 residues. V was clipped by 1 base and J by 2 bases, with 8 bases between them. Per germline, CDR1 SEHNR and CDR2 FQNEAQ (reference sequence). The DNA for the CDR3 is TGTGCCAGCAGCTTAGACAGGGTACAAGAGACCCAGTACTTC. It yields the protein CASSLDRVQETQYF.

The chain joins TRBV30 to TRBJ2-5; no reliable D call. Germline CDR1 reads GTSNPN; CDR2 reads SVGIG (reference sequence). The CDR3 has 14 amino acids. V was trimmed by 1 base and J by 5 bases, leaving 14 bases between them. The CDR3 is CAWSGVGPLETQYF. CDR3 in DNA: TGTGCCTGGAGTGGAGTAGGGCCATTGGAGACCCAGTACTTC.

This clonotype was recorded a few times. The chain employs TRBV20-1 and TRBJ1-2, with 10 positions matching TRBD1. The CDR3 consists of 14 residues. Germline CDR1 and CDR2: DFQATT and SNEGSKA (reference sequence). Losses at the gene ends were 0 bases for V and 8 bases for J; bases not matched to a gene: 6. The CDR3 loop reads CSARDGTGAGGYTF. The CDR3, as DNA: TGCAGTGCTAGAGACGGGACAGGGGCCGGCGGCTACACCTTC.

This clonotype is classed as large (0.1 to 1%). This sequence joins TRBV12-3 or TRBV12-4 and TRBJ2-1; no clear D. This CDR3 is 11 amino acids long. Trimming cost V 7 bases and J 11 bases, with 12 bases left between them. The CDR3 is CASTPGDQQFF. The CDR3 coding sequence is TGTGCCAGCACCCCGGGTGACCAGCAGTTCTTC.

Only a few counts were recorded for this clonotype. The rearrangement links TRBV7-9 to TRBJ2-3; D possibly corresponds to TRBD2 (6 bases). The CDR3 runs to 14 residues. CDR1 is SEHNR, CDR2 FQNEAQ, per germline (reference sequence). V gave up 5 bases and J gave up 10 bases, with 19 bases separating them. The CDR3 nucleotides read TGTGCCAGCAGCCTTTCGGGGGACTTCTACGCGCAGTATTTT. As protein: CASSLSGDFYAQYF.

Worth noting for this clonotype: It may be a read error: a sequence one base away is much more abundant. The V gene is TRBV5-4, the J gene TRBJ1-6; perhaps TRBD1 as D (5 bases). The germline V gene encodes CDR1 SGHNT and CDR2 YYREEE (reference sequence). This CDR3 comprises 15 residues. The V end was cut by 7 bases, the J end by 1 base, with 12 bases between. Here the CDR3 reads CASGPGGSYNSPLHF. The CDR3 nucleotides read TGTGCCAGCGGCCCCGGGGGATCCTATAATTCACCCCTCCACTTT.

The chain carries TRBV12-3 or TRBV12-4 and TRBJ1-4; the match to TRBD1 covers 7 bases. The ends lost 5 bases at V and 7 bases at J; junction bases unmatched: 10. The CDR3 contains 15 residues. In DNA, the CDR3 is TGTGCCAGCAGTCCGCGACAGGGCCAAAGTGAAAAACTGTTTTTT. This gives the protein CASSPRQGQSEKLFF.

This clonotype was seen a few times. The V gene is TRBV4-2, the J gene TRBJ2-7, with D maybe TRBD2 (5 bases). This CDR3 is 14 amino acids long. The germline V gene encodes CDR1 LGHNA and CDR2 YNFKEQ. Trimming left V 0 bases short and J 3 bases short, with 9 bases between. DNA of the CDR3: TGTGCCAGCAGCCAAGATGGGAGCGGCTACGAGCAGTACTTC. It yields the protein CASSQDGSGYEQYF.

About this clonotype itself: A read error is possible here, since a much larger clone lies one base away. The chain combines TRBV29-1 with TRBJ2-5; no reliable D call. Germline V gene lookup returns CDR1 SQVTM and CDR2 ANQGSEA. The CDR3 runs 10 residues. DNA of the CDR3: TGCAGTGCGTACCAAGAGGCCCAGTACTTC. It yields the protein CSAYQEAQYF.

The chain joins TRBV7-2 to TRBJ1-1; 8 nucleotides agree with TRBD1. CDR3 length equals 15 residues. CDR1 is SGHTA and CDR2 is FQGNSA in the germline V gene. V lost 9 bases and J lost 6; bases outside the gene matches: 15. The CDR3 here is CARVPGQGAFAEAFF. In DNA, the CDR3 is TGTGCCAGGGTTCCGGGGCAGGGGGCGTTCGCTGAAGCTTTCTTT. Supplemented by reference TRBV7-2 and TRBJ1-1, the full variable domain reads GAGVSQSPSNKVTEKGKDVELRCDPISGHTALYWYRQSLGQGLEFLIYFQGNSAPDKSGLPSDRFSAERTGGSVSTLTIQRTQQEDSAVYLCARVPGQGAFAEAFFGQGTRLTVV.

V is TRBV7-8 and J is TRBJ1-1; a weak D match, TRBD1 (5 bases). The CDR3 runs to 15 residues. Trimming pared 5 bases from V and 5 bases from J, leaving 18 bases between. Germline CDR1 SGHVS, CDR2 FQNEAQ. The CDR3 DNA reads TGTGCCAGCAGCCCTAGTACGGGGAGACAGACTGAAGCTTTCTTT. This translates into CASSPSTGRQTEAFF.

The chain combines TRBV6-2 or TRBV6-3 with TRBJ2-7; D tentatively fits TRBD1 or TRBD2 (5 bases each). Between the trimmed V and J ends, which lost 6 bases and 2 bases, there was a span of 14 bases. The V gene's germline CDR1 is MNHEY and CDR2 SVGEGT. The CDR3 is 14 amino acids. CDR3 loop: CASSTHGTTYEQYF. CDR3 nucleotides: TGTGCCAGCAGCACACACGGGACCACCTACGAGCAGTACTTC.

This clonotype was counted a few times. This chain connects TRBV12-3 or TRBV12-4 to TRBJ1-5, with 8 bases lining up with TRBD1. The J segment lost 4 bases and the V segment lost 0 bases, leaving 5 bases of the junction unmatched. The CDR3 loop spans 16 amino acids. The CDR3 is CASSLAGQGGNQPQHF. The CDR3 coding sequence is TGTGCCAGCAGTTTAGCTGGACAGGGAGGTAATCAGCCCCAGCATTTT.

The chain carries TRBV29-1 and TRBJ1-1, with a weak D call TRBD1 (6 bases). V lost 4 bases to trimming and J lost 4 bases, with 16 bases between them. The CDR3 length is 14 residues. Germline V lookup: CDR1 SQVTM, CDR2 ANQGSEA. In DNA form, the CDR3 reads TGCAGCGTTGGAGAGGGGGGGATTGGCACTGAAGCTTTCTTT. Its protein is CSVGEGGIGTEAFF.

Notes on this clonotype: At one boundary the junction diverges from the germline segment, which might be a read error. V gene TRBV7-7 combines with J gene TRBJ1-1, with unresolved D. The CDR3 loop spans 13 amino acids. Germline V gene lookup returns CDR1 SSHAT and CDR2 FNYEAQ (reference sequence). CDR3: CASSLGRRAEAFF. CDR3 coding DNA: TGTGCTAGCAGCTTAGGCAGGAGGGCTGAAGCTTTCTTT.

A word on this clonotype: Sequence at one end of the junction differs from germline and may be a read error. This chain connects TRBV2 to TRBJ2-1; D may be TRBD1 (5 bases). The germline V gene encodes CDR1 SNHLY and CDR2 FYNNEI. The CDR3 loop spans 14 amino acids. CDR3 in DNA: TGTGCCAGCAGGCCAGGGATCGTCCGCAATGCGCAGTTCTTC. This translates into CASRPGIVRNAQFF.